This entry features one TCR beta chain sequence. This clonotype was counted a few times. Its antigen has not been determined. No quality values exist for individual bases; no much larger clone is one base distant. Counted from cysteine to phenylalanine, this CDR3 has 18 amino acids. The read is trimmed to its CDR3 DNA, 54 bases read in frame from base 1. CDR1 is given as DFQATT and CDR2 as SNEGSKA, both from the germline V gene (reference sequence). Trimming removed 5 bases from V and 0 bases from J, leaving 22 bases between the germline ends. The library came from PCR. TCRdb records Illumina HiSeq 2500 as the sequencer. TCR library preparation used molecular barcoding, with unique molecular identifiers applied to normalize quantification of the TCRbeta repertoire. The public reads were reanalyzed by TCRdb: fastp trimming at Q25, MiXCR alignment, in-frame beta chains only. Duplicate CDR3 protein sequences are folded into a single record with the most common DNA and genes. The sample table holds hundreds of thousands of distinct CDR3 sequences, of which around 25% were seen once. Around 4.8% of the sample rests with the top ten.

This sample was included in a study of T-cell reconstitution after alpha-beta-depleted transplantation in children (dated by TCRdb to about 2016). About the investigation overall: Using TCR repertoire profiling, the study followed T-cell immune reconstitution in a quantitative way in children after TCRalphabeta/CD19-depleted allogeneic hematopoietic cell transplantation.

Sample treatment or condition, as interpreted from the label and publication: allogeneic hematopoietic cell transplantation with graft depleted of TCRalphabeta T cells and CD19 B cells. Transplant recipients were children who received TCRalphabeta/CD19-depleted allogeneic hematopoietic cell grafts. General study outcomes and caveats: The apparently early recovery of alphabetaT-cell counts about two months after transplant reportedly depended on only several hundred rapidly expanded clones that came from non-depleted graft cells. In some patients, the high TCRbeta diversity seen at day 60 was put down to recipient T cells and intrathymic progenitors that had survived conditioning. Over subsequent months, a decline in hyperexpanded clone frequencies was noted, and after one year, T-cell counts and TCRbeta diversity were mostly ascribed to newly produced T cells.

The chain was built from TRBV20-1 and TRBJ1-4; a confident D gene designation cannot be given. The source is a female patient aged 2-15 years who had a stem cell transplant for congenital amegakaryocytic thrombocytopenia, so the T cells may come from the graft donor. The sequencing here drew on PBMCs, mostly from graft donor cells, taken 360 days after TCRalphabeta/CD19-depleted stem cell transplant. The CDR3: CSAPRSGSLAPTNEKLFF. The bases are TGCAGTGCTCCCAGAAGCGGTTCTTTGGCCCCAACTAATGAAAAACTGTTTTTT.